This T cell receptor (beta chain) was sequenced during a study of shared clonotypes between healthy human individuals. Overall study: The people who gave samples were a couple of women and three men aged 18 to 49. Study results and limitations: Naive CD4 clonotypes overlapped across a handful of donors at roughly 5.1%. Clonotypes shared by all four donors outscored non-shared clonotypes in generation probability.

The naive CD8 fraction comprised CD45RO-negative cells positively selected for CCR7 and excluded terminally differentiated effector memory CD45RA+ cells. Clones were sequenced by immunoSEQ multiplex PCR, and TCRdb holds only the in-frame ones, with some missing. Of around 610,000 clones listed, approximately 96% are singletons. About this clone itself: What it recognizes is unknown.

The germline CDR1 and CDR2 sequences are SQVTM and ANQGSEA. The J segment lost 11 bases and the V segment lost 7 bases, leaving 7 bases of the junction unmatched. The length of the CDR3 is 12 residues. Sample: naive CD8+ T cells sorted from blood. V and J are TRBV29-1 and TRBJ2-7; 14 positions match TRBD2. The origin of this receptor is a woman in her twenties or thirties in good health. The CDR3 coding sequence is TGCAGCGCGGCGGGACTAGCGGGAGACGAGTACTTC. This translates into CSAAGLAGDEYF.